This T cell receptor (beta chain) was profiled in a study of CD8+CD57+ T cells in acquired aplastic anemia. The study profiled TCR beta VDJ and CDR3 using genomic DNA as template. In TCRdb, the reads were re-called with MiXCR into one record per CDR3 protein. Of around 160,000 distinct CDR3 sequences in the sample, roughly 48% were seen once. General study points: Overlap between patients and controls comprised 25 to 30 CD8+ CDR3 sequences.

This clonotype was seen a few times. Its antigen is as yet unknown. CDR1 GTSNPN and CDR2 SVGIG come from the germline V gene (reference sequence). The CDR3 spans 15 residues. The V gene end was trimmed by 4 bases and the J gene end by 3 bases; junction bases not matched to a gene: 8. Selection for sequencing was limited to patients who had shown CD8+CD57+ cell expansion by flow cytometry. Each of the patients presented with severe acquired aplastic anemia. The sequencing sample was made of sorted CD4+, CD8+, or CD8+CD57+ T cells (not recorded which) from PBMCs. The rearrangement links TRBV30 to TRBJ1-4; 7 bases map to TRBD1. The TCR sequence derives from a human donor with aplastic anemia. In DNA form, the CDR3 reads TGTGCCTGGAACAACGCAGGGGGTCCTAATGAAAAACTGTTTTTT. Translation gives CAWNNAGGPNEKLFF.